What follows is one T cell receptor beta chain and its context. The data originate from a study of blood T cell repertoires in COVID-19. Study in general: The United States, Italy and Spain were the sources of the acute and convalescent COVID-19 samples. The cDNA or gDNA used as material had been derived from T cells, B-cell-depleted T cells, or PBMCs.

The V gene's germline CDR1 is SGHRS and CDR2 YFSETQ. The CDR3 has 15 amino acids. With V trimmed by 0 bases and J by 2 bases, 1 base remained unmatched. Per the original methods: Estimation of nucleated cell counts was performed using reference gene primer amplification. Clones were read by immunoSEQ multiplex PCR, and TCRdb kept only the in-frame ones, dropping some. D and trimming come from the DNA, and the V and J calls and clone size come from that table. The sample lists about 160,000 clones; 82% were seen once. The receptor's source is a woman aged 80 or over with active or convalescent COVID-19. The sample taken for sequencing was peripheral blood. V and J are TRBV5-1 and TRBJ1-2, with 10 nucleotides matching TRBD1. CDR3 DNA: TGCGCCAGCAGCTTGGGGACAGGGGGGAACTATGGCTACACCTTC. Its protein is CASSLGTGGNYGYTF.